This TCR beta chain appears in the sequencing data of a study of CD8 T cells in Susac syndrome. The CDR3 totals 15 residues. Trimming cost V 1 base and J 1 base, with 11 bases left between them. Germline CDR1 and CDR2: SGHAT and FQNNGV. Random hexamers were used to reverse transcribe about 0.45 to 1 ug of RNA. Amplification of TCR beta CDR3 across 54 Vbeta and 13 Jbeta was performed with immunoSEQ multiplex PCR. From the immunoSEQ multiplex PCR reads, TCRdb called clonotypes with MiXCR, one entry per CDR3 protein. The table includes hundreds of thousands of distinct CDR3 sequences, approximately 85% detected once. This clonotype was seen more than once but under ten times. Sequencing of TCR beta, carried out with a high-throughput approach, was applied to CD8+ and CD4+ T cells from the blood. The authors negatively isolated CD8+ and CD4+ T cells and FACS-enriched TEMRA cells.

The sample taken for sequencing was CD8+ T cells from PBMCs. This TCR was sampled from a human donor with multiple sclerosis. The chain is built from TRBV11-2 and TRBJ2-7; weak D call: TRBD2 (6 bases). CDR3 loop: CASSLVGGISYEQYF. DNA of the CDR3: TGTGCCAGCAGCTTAGTCGGCGGGATTTCCTACGAGCAGTACTTC. Drawing the rest from reference TRBV11-2 and TRBJ2-7, the complete variable domain is EAGVAQSPRYKIIEKRQSVAFWCNPISGHATLYWYQQILGQGPKLLIQFQNNGVVDDSQLPKDRFSAERLKGVDSTLKIQPAKLEDSAVYLCASSLVGGISYEQYFGPGTRLTVT.